These 17 T cell receptor beta chains came from one sample sequenced in a study of blood T cell repertoires in COVID-19. The protocol was immunoSEQ multiplex PCR, while the TCRdb copy is restricted to in-frame clones and leaves out a portion. The repertoire holds approximately 140,000 clones, with roughly 80% as singletons. The sequencing sample was made of peripheral blood. The receptors shown here come from a man in his sixties with acute or convalescent COVID-19.

This chain uses TRBV5-1 with TRBJ2-7, with D tentatively TRBD1 (5 bases). Germline V gene lookup returns CDR1 SGHRS and CDR2 YFSETQ. This CDR3 has 18 residues. Trimming left V 4 bases short and J 3 bases short, with 26 bases between. CDR3 bases: TGCGCCAGCAGCCCCCACCCAGGACAAGACGATATACTCTACGAGCAGTACTTC. This sequence encodes CASSPHPGQDDILYEQYF. Drawing the rest from reference TRBV5-1 and TRBJ2-7, the complete variable domain is KAGVTQTPRYLIKTRGQQVTLSCSPISGHRSVSWYQQTPGQGLQFLFEYFSETQRNKGNFPGRFSGRQFSNSRSEMNVSTLELGDSALYLCASSPHPGQDDILYEQYFGPGTRLTVT.

This rearrangement joins TRBV2 to TRBJ2-5, with D unclear. The CDR3 consists of 13 residues. With 4 bases removed from V and 1 base from J, the gap between germline ends came to 7 bases. CDR1 SNHLY and CDR2 FYNNEI come from the germline V gene. CDR3 sequence (DNA): TGTGCCAGCAGTGGGGCAGCCCAAGAGACCCAGTACTTC. Its translation is CASSGAAQETQYF.

The rearrangement uses TRBV6-5 and TRBJ1-2; D gene unclear. This CDR3 is built from 15 residues. The V gene's germline CDR1 is MNHEY and CDR2 SVGAGI. Trimming stripped 7 bases from V and 4 bases from J, with 19 bases between. For the CDR3, the DNA is TGTGCCAGCACCAACAGCGGCGGGTCCCTCTATGGCTACACCTTC. Translated: CASTNSGGSLYGYTF.

V and J are TRBV5-1 and TRBJ1-2, with 9 bases lining up with TRBD1. The CDR3 runs 14 residues. From germline, CDR1 is SGHRS and CDR2 YFSETQ. Trimming removed 6 bases from V and 8 bases from J; junction bases left unmatched: 11. The CDR3 here is CASTLDGQGRGYTF. The CDR3 region has the DNA TGCGCCAGCACCCTGGACGGACAGGGGAGAGGCTACACCTTC.

This clone turned up a few times. The V call is TRBV19, the J call TRBJ1-1; no reliable D call. Germline V gene data show CDR1 as LNHDA and CDR2 as SQIVND (reference sequence). The CDR3 is 15 residues long. The ends were cut back, 5 bases at V and 1 base at J, with 14 bases in the middle. The CDR3 DNA sequence: TGTGCCAGTAGTCTTTCCGGGTCTTCGAACACTGAAGCTTTCTTT. It specifies CASSLSGSSNTEAFF.

The gene calls are TRBV11-3 and TRBJ2-6; D not certain. V was trimmed by 1 base and J by 4 bases, leaving 5 bases between them. The germline gives CDR1 SGHNT, CDR2 YENEEA. The CDR3 extends over 14 amino acids. CDR3 sequence: CASSLGEGANVLTF. CDR3 sequence (DNA): TGTGCCAGCAGCTTAGGAGAGGGGGCCAACGTCCTGACTTTC. Full variable domain (outside the CDR3, taken from reference TRBV11-3 and TRBJ2-6): EAGVVQSPRYKIIEKKQPVAFWCNPISGHNTLYWYLQNLGQGPELLIRYENEEAVDDSQLPKDRFSAERLKGVDSTLKIQPAELGDSAVYLCASSLGEGANVLTFGAGSRLTVL.

The chain links TRBV7-3 to TRBJ1-5; D is undetermined. V was cut by 1 base and J by 2 bases, with 30 bases left in between. This CDR3 has 22 residues. Germline V gives CDR1 SGHTA, CDR2 FQGTGA. CDR3 region: CASSLNCWGEQRYQPRNQPQHF. CDR3 nucleotides: TGTGCCAGCAGCTTAAATTGCTGGGGAGAACAGAGATACCAGCCGCGCAATCAGCCCCAGCATTTT.

This rearrangement joins TRBV12-5 to TRBJ2-7; maybe TRBD1 (5 bases). Per germline, CDR1 LGHNT and CDR2 FRNRAP. Trimming took 3 bases from V and 2 from J, leaving 11 bases between them. The CDR3 runs to 14 residues. DNA for the CDR3: TGTGCTAGTGGTTTACTTGACAGTGCCTACGAGCAGTACTTC. Protein sequence: CASGLLDSAYEQYF. The whole variable domain, remainder taken from reference TRBV12-5 and TRBJ2-7, is DARVTQTPRHKVTEMGQEVTMRCQPILGHNTVFWYRQTMMQGLELLAYFRNRAPLDDSGMPKDRFSAEMPDATLATLKIQPSEPRDSAVYFCASGLLDSAYEQYFGPGTRLTVT.

This rearrangement joins TRBV6-5 to TRBJ1-1, with TRBD1 matching 7 bases. The CDR3 is 14 amino acids. The germline gives CDR1 MNHEY, CDR2 SVGAGI. Unmatched junction bases numbered 11, after V lost 8 bases and J lost 5 bases. CDR3 loop: CASRLWDRETEAFF. Written as DNA, the CDR3 is TGTGCCAGCCGACTTTGGGACAGAGAGACTGAAGCTTTCTTT.

This chain links TRBV29-1 with TRBJ1-1; D call uncertain. This CDR3 contains 12 residues. The V gene's germline CDR1 is SQVTM and CDR2 ANQGSEA. The V gene lost 4 bases and the J gene lost 10 bases, with 16 bases spanning the gap. CDR3 bases: TGCAGCGTTGTTTTCTCGAGGCTCGGAGCTTTCTTT. This encodes CSVVFSRLGAFF.

The CDR3 DNA reads as TGTGCCAGCAGCTTGGCCGCTAGCGGGGGATACGCAGATACGCAGTATTTT. The encoded protein is CASSLAASGGYADTQYF. The rearrangement uses TRBV5-4 and TRBJ2-3; TRBD2 matches at 10 bases. The germline V gene has CDR1 SGHNT and CDR2 YYREEE (reference sequence). This CDR3 spans 17 amino acids. V shed 0 bases, J shed 4 bases, and the junction held 8 bases outside the gene matches.

The DNA of the CDR3 is TGTGCCTGGAATAAAGACATCACTGAAGCTTTCTTT. This gives the protein CAWNKDITEAFF. The chain is built from TRBV30 and TRBJ1-1; D is undetermined. This CDR3 region has 12 residues. CDR1 and CDR2 (germline): GTSNPN, SVGIG (reference sequence). V was clipped by 4 bases and J by 4 bases, with 10 bases between them.

V gene TRBV7-2 combines with J gene TRBJ1-2; TRBD1 is a possible D gene (5 bases). Between the trimmed V and J ends, which lost 1 base and 6 bases, there was a span of 15 bases. The CDR3 loop spans 15 amino acids. Germline CDR1 and CDR2: SGHTA and FQGNSA. CDR3 protein: CASSLVAGWGNGYTF. The DNA of the CDR3 is TGTGCCAGCAGCTTAGTGGCAGGGTGGGGAAATGGCTACACCTTC.

V gene TRBV27 combines with J gene TRBJ2-7, with D perhaps matching TRBD1 (5 bases). This CDR3 comprises 13 residues. Germline CDR1 and CDR2: MNHEY and SMNVEV (reference sequence). Trimming cost V 4 bases and J 0 bases, with 7 bases left between them. In DNA, the CDR3 is TGTGCCAGCAGTTGGGGCACCTCCTACGAGCAGTACTTC. Residues: CASSWGTSYEQYF.

This chain links TRBV25-1 with TRBJ2-7, with TRBD1 identical over 8 bases. Germline CDR1 is MGHDK and CDR2 is SYGVNS. Unmatched junction bases numbered 8, after V lost 3 bases and J lost 4 bases. The CDR3 spans 15 residues. The CDR3 bases are TGTGCCAGCAGTGACTCGACAGGGGCGTCTTACGAGCAGTACTTC. It is translated as CASSDSTGASYEQYF.

This sequence joins TRBV7-2 and TRBJ1-3; D not certain. This CDR3 has 14 amino acids. Trimming took 1 base from V and 0 from J, leaving 4 bases between them. The germline gives CDR1 SGHTA, CDR2 FQGNSA. The CDR3 sequence is CASSLVNSGNTIYF. CDR3 nucleotide sequence: TGTGCCAGCAGCTTAGTAAACTCTGGAAACACCATATATTTT.

This chain joins TRBV15 and TRBJ1-1; 7 nucleotides agree with TRBD1. Per germline, CDR1 LNHNV and CDR2 YYDKDF (reference sequence). The junction had 14 bases not matched to a gene; V was cut back by 0 bases and J by 7 bases. This CDR3 has 17 residues. The CDR3, as DNA: TGTGCCACCAGCAGAGATTCGCCGACAGGGACGAACGGTGAAGCTTTCTTT. Translated: CATSRDSPTGTNGEAFF.